This T cell receptor (beta chain) comes out of a study of blood T cell repertoires in COVID-19. Overall study: COVID-19 samples from acute and convalescent phases originated in the United States, Italy and Spain. The analysed material was cDNA or gDNA that came from T cells, B-cell-depleted T cells, or PBMCs.

While infection was still active, Seattle patients were enrolled and then followed longitudinally. The authors' processing: Amplification from reference gene primers served as the basis for estimated nucleated cell counts. The table came from immunoSEQ multiplex PCR; TCRdb's copy has only in-frame clones and leaves some out. Clone size and the V and J calls come from that table; the DNA yielded D and trimming. The sample consists of some 240,000 clones, over 70% of them appearing once. The J segment lost 2 bases and the V segment lost 6 bases, leaving 3 bases of the junction unmatched. Looked up from germline, CDR1 is KGHDR and CDR2 is SFDVKD. This CDR3 has 15 residues.

The chain has TRBV24-1 and TRBJ2-1; 10 bases map to TRBD2. Sequencing used peripheral blood. The TCR was taken from a woman aged 65 to 85 with COVID-19, enrolled during active disease. CDR3 sequence (DNA): TGTGCCACCAGTCTCACTAGCGGGACCTACAATGAGCAGTTCTTC. Translated: CATSLTSGTYNEQFF.